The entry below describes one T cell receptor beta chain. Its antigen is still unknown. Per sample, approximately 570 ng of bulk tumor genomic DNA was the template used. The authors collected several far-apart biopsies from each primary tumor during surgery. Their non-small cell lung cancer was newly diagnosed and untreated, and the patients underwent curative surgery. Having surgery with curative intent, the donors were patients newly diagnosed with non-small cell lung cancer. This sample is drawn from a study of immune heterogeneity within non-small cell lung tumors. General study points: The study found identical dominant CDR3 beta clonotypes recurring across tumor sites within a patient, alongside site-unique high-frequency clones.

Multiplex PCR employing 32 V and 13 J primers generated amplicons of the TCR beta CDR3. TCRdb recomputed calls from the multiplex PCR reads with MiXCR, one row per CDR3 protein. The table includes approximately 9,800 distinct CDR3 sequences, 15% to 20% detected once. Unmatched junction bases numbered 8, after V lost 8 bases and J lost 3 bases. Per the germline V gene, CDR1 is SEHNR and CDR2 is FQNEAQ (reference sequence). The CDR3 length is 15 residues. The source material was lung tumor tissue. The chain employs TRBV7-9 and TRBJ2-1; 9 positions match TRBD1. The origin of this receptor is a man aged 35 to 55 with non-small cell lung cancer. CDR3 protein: CASARGQGIYNEQFF. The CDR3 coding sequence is TGTGCCAGCGCCCGGGGACAGGGTATCTACAATGAGCAGTTCTTC. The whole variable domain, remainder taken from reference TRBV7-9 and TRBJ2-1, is DTGVSQNPRHKITKRGQNVTFRCDPISEHNRLYWYRQTLGQGPEFLTYFQNEAQLEKSRLLSDRFSAERPKGSFSTLEIQRTEQGDSAMYLCASARGQGIYNEQFFGPGTRLTVL.